What follows describes a single T cell receptor beta chain. What it binds is unknown. Under the authors' procedure: Filtering differed since immunoSEQ provided only junctions, with no quality scores. This table comes from immunoSEQ multiplex PCR, and its TCRdb copy is limited to in-frame clones, with some not included. The DNA was the basis for D and trimming; V, J and clone size are from that table. The sample records hundreds of thousands of clones, about 74% being singletons. The sample originates from a study of shared clonotypes between healthy human individuals. None of the donors, who were healthy HIV-negative adults, had recently had acute infections or vaccinations. The study's findings and limits: What limited the represented genetic and exposure-history diversity was the small number of donors. A reduction in generation probabilities was seen for non-shared clonotypes relative to those shared by all four donors.

The CDR3 sequence is 13 residues long. The gene calls are TRBV21-1 and TRBJ2-7. TRBV21-1 is termed a pseudogene. Source material: memory CD4+ T cells sorted from blood. Specified subset: CD45RA-negative fraction. The receptor was isolated from a young woman in good health. The chain's CDR3 is CASSVWDGYEQYF. The CDR3 DNA follows: TGTGCCAGCAGCGTATGGGACGGCTACGAGCAGTACTTC.